These 15 T cell receptor beta chains originate from one sample sequenced in a study of T cell changes during pregnancy in multiple sclerosis. Only in-frame clones appear in the TCRdb table, and some are missing; sequencing was by immunoSEQ multiplex PCR. The top ten hold around 6.4% of the sample, which has about 49,000 clones, roughly 94% seen once. Sequencing was performed on CD8+ T cells from peripheral blood mononuclear cells, taken in the first trimester of pregnancy. Source of these receptors: a female donor with multiple sclerosis, enrolled in a pregnancy study.

The chain employs TRBV10-2 and TRBJ2-1, with D possibly matching TRBD2 (5 bases). V lost 5 bases and J lost 0, with 14 bases in between. Germline CDR1 and CDR2: WSHSY and SAAADI. This CDR3 is 16 amino acids long. CDR3 coding DNA: TGCGCCAGCAGTCTCGTAGCGCGAAGCTCCTACAATGAGCAGTTCTTC. Translating gives CASSLVARSSYNEQFF.

The genes are TRBV10-3 and TRBJ2-7; 10 bases fit TRBD2. This CDR3 contains 16 residues. Germline V gene lookup returns CDR1 ENHRY and CDR2 SYGVKD. The junction had 8 bases not matched to a gene; V was cut back by 4 bases and J by 2 bases. The CDR3 here is CAISAHWTSGAYEQYF. CDR3 in DNA: TGTGCCATCAGTGCCCATTGGACTAGCGGAGCCTACGAGCAGTACTTC.

V usage is TRBV4-2 and J usage is TRBJ2-1; tentative D call: TRBD2 (5 bases). Trimming took 0 bases from V and 0 from J, leaving 9 bases between them. The CDR3 runs 16 residues. Germline V gives CDR1 LGHNA, CDR2 YNFKEQ. CDR3 coding DNA: TGTGCCAGCAGCCAAGACAGCGGAAGCTCCTACAATGAGCAGTTCTTC. It is translated as CASSQDSGSSYNEQFF.

This chain links TRBV12-5 with TRBJ2-7; TRBD1 matches 7 bases. This CDR3 is built from 16 residues. CDR1 is LGHNT, CDR2 FRNRAP, per germline. V lost 2 bases and J lost 0; bases outside the gene matches: 7. CDR3 nucleotide sequence: TGTGCTAGTGGTTTGCCGACAGGGACCAGCTCCTACGAGCAGTACTTC. The encoded protein is CASGLPTGTSSYEQYF.

This clone has a single count. This rearrangement joins TRBV7-3 to TRBJ2-1; TRBD2 is a possible D gene (5 bases). This CDR3 is 14 amino acids long. The V end was cut by 2 bases, the J end by 8 bases, with 13 bases between. CDR1 is SGHTA and CDR2 is FQGTGA in the germline V gene. CDR3 protein: CASSLGGSLDEQFF. The CDR3, as DNA: TGTGCCAGCAGCTTAGGTGGGAGTTTGGATGAGCAGTTCTTC.

The chain combines TRBV5-6 with TRBJ2-4, with D possibly TRBD2 on 6 matching bases. CDR1 and CDR2 (germline): SGHDT, YYEEEE. The V end was cut by 2 bases, the J end by 0 bases, with 9 bases between. The CDR3 sequence is 15 residues long. The CDR3 nucleotides are TGTGCCAGCAGCTTACGGGGGACAGCCAAAAACATTCAGTACTTC. Translation: CASSLRGTAKNIQYF.

This sequence joins TRBV7-9 and TRBJ2-5; D is possibly TRBD2 (5 bases). Germline loops: CDR1 SEHNR, CDR2 FQNEAQ (reference sequence). This CDR3 has 14 residues. V lost 7 bases, J lost 5 bases, and 17 bases lay in between. The CDR3 region has the DNA TGTGCCAGCACTACCGCGGGTGGGGAGGAGACCCAGTACTTC. Translated: CASTTAGGEETQYF.

This clone is a singleton in its sample. The V call is TRBV27, the J call TRBJ2-1, with 13 bases aligning to TRBD2. The CDR3 is made up of 19 amino acids. From germline, CDR1 is MNHEY and CDR2 SMNVEV (reference sequence). The V and J ends lost 2 bases and 2 bases, in that order; junction bases with no gene match: 9. CDR3 protein: CASSLVRTSGSVAYNEQFF. The CDR3 bases are TGTGCCAGCAGTTTAGTACGGACTAGCGGGAGTGTAGCCTACAATGAGCAGTTCTTC.

This clone was recorded once. CDR3 in amino acids: CASARGGQSSYNEQFF. In DNA, the CDR3 is TGTGCCAGCGCCCGGGGGGGGCAGAGCTCCTACAATGAGCAGTTCTTC. The genes are TRBV4-2 and TRBJ2-1; TRBD2 matches 8 bases. Looked up from germline, CDR1 is LGHNA and CDR2 is YNFKEQ. This CDR3 contains 16 residues. The V gene end was trimmed by 8 bases and the J gene end by 0 bases; junction bases not matched to a gene: 9.

V gene TRBV5-6 combines with J gene TRBJ2-1, with 11 bases identical to TRBD2. Germline V lookup: CDR1 SGHDT, CDR2 YYEEEE. The CDR3 runs 16 residues. The V gene end was trimmed by 1 base and the J gene end by 6 bases; junction bases not matched to a gene: 6. CDR3 in amino acids: CASSLQLAGASNEQFF. CDR3 sequence (DNA): TGTGCCAGCAGCTTGCAACTAGCGGGAGCGTCCAATGAGCAGTTCTTC.

This clone came up a few times. The chain is built from TRBV27 and TRBJ1-5; 8 bases fit TRBD1. Germline V gene lookup returns CDR1 MNHEY and CDR2 SMNVEV (reference sequence). This CDR3 has 16 residues. With 1 base clipped from V and 5 bases from J, the junction kept 7 bases outside the gene matches. The CDR3 DNA reads TGTGCCAGCAGTTTATTCGGGGCGACAGGGGATCAGCCCCAGCATTTT. Its protein product is CASSLFGATGDQPQHF.

This chain links TRBV27 with TRBJ2-1; perhaps TRBD2 as D (6 bases). The germline CDR1 and CDR2 sequences are MNHEY and SMNVEV (reference sequence). Trimming stripped 4 bases from V and 5 bases from J, with 12 bases between. CDR3 length: 14 amino acids. The CDR3 nucleotides are TGTGCCAGCAGTTCGAGGACTACGGACAATGAGCAGTTCTTC. This codes for CASSSRTTDNEQFF.

V and J are TRBV2 and TRBJ2-1; 13 positions agree with TRBD2. This CDR3 contains 15 residues. The junction had 9 bases not matched to a gene; V was cut back by 7 bases and J by 9 bases. Per germline, CDR1 SNHLY and CDR2 FYNNEI. The CDR3 is CASTRGLAGEREQFF. CDR3 DNA: TGTGCCAGCACCCGCGGACTAGCGGGAGAGCGTGAGCAGTTCTTC.

This chain uses TRBV27 with TRBJ2-4; D may be TRBD1 (5 bases). V was clipped by 2 bases and J by 0 bases, with 5 bases between them. In germline, CDR1 is MNHEY, CDR2 SMNVEV (reference sequence). The CDR3 runs 14 residues. CDR3 DNA sequence: TGTGCCAGCAGTTTAAGGGGAGCCAAAAACATTCAGTACTTC. Its translation: CASSLRGAKNIQYF.

This clone was seen once. The gene calls are TRBV28 and TRBJ2-7; D is unresolved. Looked up from germline, CDR1 is MDHEN and CDR2 is SYDVKM. The CDR3 contains 13 residues. Trimming took 6 bases from V and 0 from J, leaving 9 bases between them. DNA of the CDR3: TGTGCCAGCAGACCCCTGAGCTCCTACGAGCAGTACTTC. Protein sequence: CASRPLSSYEQYF. The variable domain in full, with the rest retrieved from reference TRBV28 and TRBJ2-7, is DVKVTQSSRYLVKRTGEKVFLECVQDMDHENMFWYRQDPGLGLRLIYFSYDVKMKEKGDIPEGYSVSREKKERFSLILESASTNQTSMYLCASRPLSSYEQYFGPGTRLTVT.